Following are 15 T cell receptor beta chains from one sample sequenced in a study of CD8+ T cells in alopecia areata. The authors extracted RNA and reverse transcribed it into cDNA as the sequencing template. Assay: immunoSEQ multiplex PCR; the TCRdb copy retains only in-frame clones and omits some. The sample was found to contain roughly 120,000 clones, and every one recurs. The source material was lesional skin. All receptors come from a C3H/HeJ mouse with alopecia areata. The MHC haplotype of this mouse line is H2-k.

This clone has only a few counts. Germline and genes here are mouse. The CDR3 end falls 4 residues outside the read, so it is completed with the germline J gene. The chain is built from TRBV13-1 and TRBJ1-2; TRBD1 matches 11 bases. This CDR3 is built from 15 residues. Per germline, CDR1 NSHNY and CDR2 SYGAGN. V lost 4 bases to trimming and J lost 1 base; unmatched junction nucleotides: 3. The CDR3 loop reads CASSPGTGGNSDYTF. CDR3 DNA (partial): TGTGCCAGCAGTCCCGGGACAGGGGGAAACTCC.

On this clone: The gene names given are mouse names. The read gets to within 4 residues of the CDR3 end, and the germline J gene fills in the rest. The rearrangement uses TRBV13-3 and TRBJ2-4; a possible D gene is TRBD2 (5 bases). From germline, CDR1 is NNHDY and CDR2 SYVADS. This CDR3 region has 13 residues. CDR3 bases read: TGTGCCAGCAGTGATCTGGGAAGAAAC. This gives the protein CASSDLGRN. The CDR3 as a whole reads CASSDLGRNTLYF.

Notes on this clone: The listed TCRdb protein conflicts with the DNA translation at residue 13, and the protein shown is translated directly from the DNA. The gene names here belong to mouse. The read gets to within 3 residues of the CDR3 end, and the germline J gene fills in the rest. The chain employs TRBV19 and TRBJ1-6, with 10 positions matching TRBD1. TRBJ1-6 is treated as an ORF (open reading frame) with a function not yet certain. This CDR3 is built from 16 residues. Germline V gene lookup returns CDR1 FNHDT and CDR2 SITEND (reference sequence). With V trimmed by 5 bases and J by 5 bases, 7 bases remained unmatched. The sequenced CDR3 bases are TGTGCCAGCAGCCCCCCGGGACAGGGGAATAATTCGCCC. Translating it yields CASSPPGQGNNSP. The complete CDR3 protein is CASSPPGQGNNSPLYF.

This clone has a handful of counts. The gene symbols are mouse symbols. The observed sequence ends 4 residues before the CDR3 terminus, with the missing tail filled in from the germline J gene. The chain is built from TRBV1 and TRBJ2-2, with 7 positions matching TRBD2. V shed 0 bases and J 1 base; nucleotides not matched to a gene: 5. Germline V lookup: CDR1 NSQYPW, CDR2 LRSPGD (reference sequence). The CDR3 is 17 amino acids. The CDR3 is CTCSADRLGENTGQLYF. The DNA read from the CDR3 is TGCACCTGCAGTGCAGATAGGCTGGGGGAAAACACCGGG.

To note about this clone: Genes and germline come from the mouse. The same CDR3 is also encoded by other DNA sequences in this sample. CDR3 DNA (partial): TGCACCTGCAGTGCAGGCTGGGGTGCCCAAGAC. Protein sequence: CTCSAGWGAQD. The entire CDR3 protein reads CTCSAGWGAQDTQYF. V usage is TRBV1 and J usage is TRBJ2-5; TRBD2 is a possible D gene (6 bases). The read ends 4 residues before the CDR3 terminus; that terminus is restored from the germline J gene. V lost 1 base and J lost 2, with 10 bases in between. CDR3 length equals 15 residues. From germline, CDR1 is NSQYPW and CDR2 LRSPGD (reference sequence).

Comment on this clone: The genes and germline here are from mouse. The read terminates 4 residues before the CDR3 end, so the remaining end is supplied by the germline J gene. The chain carries TRBV31 and TRBJ1-4; 7 nucleotides line up with TRBD1. Germline V gives CDR1 GKSSPN, CDR2 SITVG. Trimming at V came to 2 bases and at J to 1 base, leaving 4 bases not matched to a gene. This CDR3 is 15 amino acids long. Partial CDR3 DNA: TGTGCCTGGAGTTACGGGACAGATTCCAACGAA. Residues: CAWSYGTDSNE. The full-length CDR3 reads as CAWSYGTDSNERLFF.

Points on this clone: The gene names here belong to mouse. The observed sequence ends 4 residues before the CDR3 terminus, with the missing tail filled in from the germline J gene. V usage is TRBV29 and J usage is TRBJ2-7; TRBD2 agrees at 11 bases. CDR3 length: 15 amino acids. V lost 2 bases, J lost 0 bases, and 0 bases stayed unmatched. The germline V gene encodes CDR1 MSHET and CDR2 SYDVDS. Incomplete CDR3 DNA: TGTGCTAGCAGTTTAACTGGGGGGGCCTCCTAT. Translating gives CASSLTGGASY. The full CDR3 protein is CASSLTGGASYEQYF.

This clone showed up just a few times. Genes and germline are mouse. The DNA read from the CDR3 is TGTGCCAGCAGTGATATCAGAAGCTCCTAT. Translation: CASSDIRSSY. From start to end, the CDR3 is CASSDIRSSYEQYF. The chain is built from TRBV13-1 and TRBJ2-7; D not certain. The CDR3 end lies 4 residues beyond the end of the read and is filled in from the germline J gene. V shed 1 base and J shed 0 bases, with 8 bases lying between them. The CDR3 is made up of 14 amino acids. Germline V gives CDR1 NSHNY, CDR2 SYGAGN.

This clone was found many times. Gene names and germline refer to mouse. The CDR3 goes on 4 residues after the read ends, and that part is filled in from the germline J gene. The chain is built from TRBV13-3 and TRBJ2-2; 9 bases map to TRBD1. CDR1 is NNHDY and CDR2 is SYVADS in the germline V gene. The CDR3 has 15 amino acids. The ends lost 5 bases at V and 3 bases at J; junction bases unmatched: 5. The covered CDR3 bases are TGTGCCAGCAGCTCACAGGGGGCAGACACCGGG. It yields the protein CASSSQGADTG. The CDR3, in full, reads CASSSQGADTGQLYF.

For this clone: Gene names follow the mouse nomenclature. The CDR3 goes on 4 residues after the read ends, and that part is filled in from the germline J gene. The rearrangement uses TRBV13-3 and TRBJ2-5; 7 bases map to TRBD2. The V segment lost 3 bases and the J segment 0 bases; nucleotides outside the gene matches: 10. Germline CDR1 NNHDY, CDR2 SYVADS. The CDR3 is 17 amino acids. CDR3 DNA (partial): TGTGCCAGCAGTGGCATCCGAGACTGGGATAACCAAGAC. This sequence encodes CASSGIRDWDNQD. The entire CDR3 is CASSGIRDWDNQDTQYF. Variable domain in full (rest from reference TRBV13-3 and TRBJ2-5): EAAVTQSPRSKVAVTGGKVTLSCHQTNNHDYMYWYRQDTGHGLRLIHYSYVADSTEKGDIPDGYKASRPSQENFSLILELASLSQTAVYFCASSGIRDWDNQDTQYFGPGTRLLVL.

This clone was seen a few times. Gene names denote mouse genes. The CDR3 end falls 4 residues outside the read, so it is completed with the germline J gene. The V gene is TRBV13-3, the J gene TRBJ2-3, with D tentatively TRBD1 (6 bases). The CDR3 extends over 14 amino acids. Germline assignment: CDR1 NNHDY and CDR2 SYVADS. V lost 6 bases, J lost 0 bases, and 11 bases lay in between. CDR3 bases read: TGTGCCAGCAACACAGGGAAAAGTGCAGAA. Translation: CASNTGKSAE. In full, the CDR3 reads CASNTGKSAETLYF.

This clone was seen at least ten times. Gene and germline names: mouse. The read ends 4 residues before the CDR3 terminus; that terminus is restored from the germline J gene. The chain combines TRBV13-3 with TRBJ2-3, with 7 bases matching TRBD1. CDR1 and CDR2 (germline): NNHDY, SYVADS. The CDR3 is made up of 13 amino acids. The part of the CDR3 DNA that was read is TGTGCCAGCAGTGCCGGGACAGAAGAA. Translation: CASSAGTEE. The CDR3 in its entirety is CASSAGTEETLYF.

On this clone itself: Gene names follow the mouse nomenclature. The observed sequence ends 4 residues before the CDR3 terminus, with the missing tail filled in from the germline J gene. V usage is TRBV14 and J usage is TRBJ1-4; 12 positions match TRBD1. V lost 5 bases and J lost 3; bases outside the gene matches: 5. The germline gives CDR1 SGHDT, CDR2 FRDEAV. CDR3 length: 16 amino acids. Incomplete CDR3 DNA: TGTGCCAGCAGCCCGGGACAGGGGGCCACCAACGAA. Amino acid sequence: CASSPGQGATNE. In full, the CDR3 reads CASSPGQGATNERLFF.

Points on this clone: Gene names and germline match the mouse. The missing CDR3 end, 4 residues past where the read stops, is filled in from the germline J gene. The chain uses TRBV13-3 and TRBJ2-1; 13 nucleotides align to TRBD2. Germline values: CDR1 NNHDY, CDR2 SYVADS. The CDR3 covers 15 residues. The part of the CDR3 DNA that was read is TGTGCCAGCAGAAGGACTGGGGGGGCGCGAGCT. Its translation: CASRRTGGARA. Given in full, the CDR3 is CASRRTGGARAEQFF.

This clone has just a few counts. Mouse names are used for the genes. Read data end 4 residues before the CDR3 end; the end is taken from the germline J gene. The chain employs TRBV16 and TRBJ2-1; 10 nucleotides agree with TRBD2. CDR1 SGHSA and CDR2 FRNQAP come from the germline V gene. Trimming cost V 4 bases and J 3 bases; bases outside gene matches: 3. The length of the CDR3 is 15 residues. CDR3 DNA, as far as it was read: TGTGCAAGCAGCTCCGGGACTGGGGTCTATGCT. It yields the protein CASSSGTGVYA. The full CDR3 is CASSSGTGVYAEQFF.